This paragraph covers one TCR beta chain sequence. These data are taken from a study of blood T cell repertoires in COVID-19. Trimming removed 5 bases from V and 6 bases from J; junction bases left unmatched: 11. The germline V gene has CDR1 MNHEY and CDR2 SMNVEV (reference sequence). The CDR3 has 15 amino acids. The protocol was immunoSEQ multiplex PCR, while the TCRdb copy is restricted to in-frame clones and leaves out a portion. Among fewer than 500,000 clones listed, approximately 92% were seen once. The sample taken for sequencing was PBMCs or T cells enriched from blood (not recorded which). The chain joins TRBV27 to TRBJ2-3, with 7 bases aligning to TRBD2. The receptor was derived from a man aged 30 to 39 who had recovered from COVID-19. CDR3 sequence reads: CASSASAGTYDTQYF. CDR3 sequence (DNA): TGTGCCAGCAGTGCGTCAGCGGGAACTTATGATACGCAGTATTTT.